The clone carrying this TCR beta chain was counted between two and nine times. Its antigen is currently unknown. Cyclophosphamide on days +3 and +4 followed busulfan-fludarabine conditioning and a marrow graft. This sample was taken from a study of T cells after posttransplantation cyclophosphamide. Clones were sequenced by immunoSEQ multiplex PCR, and TCRdb holds only the in-frame ones, with some missing. The repertoire consists of under 9,000 clones, none detected only once. CDR3 length: 12 residues. J gave up 7 bases and V 7 bases, and 6 bases lay outside the gene matches. Germline loops: CDR1 GTSNPN, CDR2 SVGIG (reference sequence). Study-wide results and caveats: TRB overlap between skin or GI tissue T cells and blood was limited. Donor-recipient repertoire similarity was low at 1-2 months, rising over year one.

V and J are TRBV30 and TRBJ1-2; 10 positions match TRBD1. The source of this sequence is a male patient in his fifties who received an allogeneic stem cell transplant from an unrelated donor, was CMV-positive, and had acute GVHD only. A subset of T cells may come from the graft donor. The source was PBMCs, collected after allogeneic stem cell transplant with posttransplant cyclophosphamide. This chain's CDR3 is CASPGTGVGYTF. DNA of the CDR3: TGTGCCTCACCCGGGACAGGGGTTGGCTACACCTTC.